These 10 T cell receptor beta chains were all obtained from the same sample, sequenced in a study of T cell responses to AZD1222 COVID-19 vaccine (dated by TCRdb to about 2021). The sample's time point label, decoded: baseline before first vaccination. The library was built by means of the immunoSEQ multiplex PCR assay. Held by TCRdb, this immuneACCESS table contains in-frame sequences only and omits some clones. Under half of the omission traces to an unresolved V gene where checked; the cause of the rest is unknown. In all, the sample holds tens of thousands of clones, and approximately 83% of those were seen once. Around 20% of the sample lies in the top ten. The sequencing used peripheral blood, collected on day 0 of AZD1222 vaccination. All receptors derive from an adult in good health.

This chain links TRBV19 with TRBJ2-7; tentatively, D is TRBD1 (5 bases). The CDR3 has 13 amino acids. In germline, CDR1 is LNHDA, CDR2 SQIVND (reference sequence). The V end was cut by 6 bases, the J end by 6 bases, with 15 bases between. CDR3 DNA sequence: TGTGCCAGTAGCTCCCAGGGTACAGGCGAGCAGTACTTC. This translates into CASSSQGTGEQYF.

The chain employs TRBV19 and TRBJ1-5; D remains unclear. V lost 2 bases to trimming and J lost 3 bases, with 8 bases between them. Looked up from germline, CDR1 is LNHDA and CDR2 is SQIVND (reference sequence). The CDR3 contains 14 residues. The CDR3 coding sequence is TGTGCCAGTAGTATAAATGGCAACAATCAGCCCCAGCATTTT. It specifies CASSINGNNQPQHF.

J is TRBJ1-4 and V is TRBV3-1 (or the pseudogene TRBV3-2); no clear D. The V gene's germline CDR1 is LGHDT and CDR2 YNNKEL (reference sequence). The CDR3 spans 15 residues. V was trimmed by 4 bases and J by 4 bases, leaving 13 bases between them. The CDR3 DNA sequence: TGTGCCAGCAGCCCCGTAGGGCAACTTAATGAAAAACTGTTTTTT. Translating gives CASSPVGQLNEKLFF.

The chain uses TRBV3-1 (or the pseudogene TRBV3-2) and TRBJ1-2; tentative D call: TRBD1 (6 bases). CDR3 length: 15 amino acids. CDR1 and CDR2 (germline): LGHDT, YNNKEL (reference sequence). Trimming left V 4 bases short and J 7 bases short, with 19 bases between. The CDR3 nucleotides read TGTGCCAGCAGCCCCTCGGGACAACCTATTCGTGGCTACACCTTC. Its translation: CASSPSGQPIRGYTF.

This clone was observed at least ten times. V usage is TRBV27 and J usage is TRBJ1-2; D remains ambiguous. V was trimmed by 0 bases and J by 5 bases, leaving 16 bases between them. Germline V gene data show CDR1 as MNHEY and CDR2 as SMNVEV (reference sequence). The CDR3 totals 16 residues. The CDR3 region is CASSLSTSSTAYGYTF. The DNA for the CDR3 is TGTGCCAGCAGTTTATCGACTTCTTCGACGGCATATGGCTACACCTTC.

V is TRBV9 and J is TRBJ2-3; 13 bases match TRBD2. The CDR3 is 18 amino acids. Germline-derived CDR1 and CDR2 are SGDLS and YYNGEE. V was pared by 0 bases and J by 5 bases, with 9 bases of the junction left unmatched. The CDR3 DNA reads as TGTGCCAGCAGCGTAGCAACTAGCGGGGGGGCCCACGGAGATACGCAGTATTTT. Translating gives CASSVATSGGAHGDTQYF. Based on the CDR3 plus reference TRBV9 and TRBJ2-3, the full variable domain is DSGVTQTPKHLITATGQRVTLRCSPRSGDLSVYWYQQSLDQGLQFLIQYYNGEERAKGNILERFSAQQFPDLHSELNLSSLELGDSALYFCASSVATSGGAHGDTQYFGPGTRLTVL.

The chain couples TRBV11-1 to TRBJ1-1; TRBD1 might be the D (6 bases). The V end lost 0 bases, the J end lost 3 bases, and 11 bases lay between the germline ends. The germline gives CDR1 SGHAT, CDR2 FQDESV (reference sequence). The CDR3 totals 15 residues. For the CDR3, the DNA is TGTGCCAGCAGCTTAGCCCGGGGGCGCGACACTGAAGCTTTCTTT. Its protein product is CASSLARGRDTEAFF.

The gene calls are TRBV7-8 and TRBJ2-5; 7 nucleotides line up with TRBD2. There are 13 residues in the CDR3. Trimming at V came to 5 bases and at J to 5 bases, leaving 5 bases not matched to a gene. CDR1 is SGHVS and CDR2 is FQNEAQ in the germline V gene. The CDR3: CASSLGGSETQYF. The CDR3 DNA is TGTGCCAGCAGCCTGGGGGGGTCCGAGACCCAGTACTTC.

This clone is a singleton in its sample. The CDR3 reads CASSPGGPGANVLTF. In nucleotides, the CDR3 is TGTGCCAGCAGCCCAGGGGGGCCTGGGGCCAACGTCCTGACTTTC. J is TRBJ2-6 and V is TRBV11-3; D may be TRBD1 (7 bases). Trimming shortened V by 5 bases and J by 2 bases, and 10 bases separated the two germline ends. This CDR3 contains 15 residues. Germline V gene lookup returns CDR1 SGHNT and CDR2 YENEEA. Combining the CDR3 with reference TRBV11-3 and TRBJ2-6 gives the whole variable domain EAGVVQSPRYKIIEKKQPVAFWCNPISGHNTLYWYLQNLGQGPELLIRYENEEAVDDSQLPKDRFSAERLKGVDSTLKIQPAELGDSAVYLCASSPGGPGANVLTFGAGSRLTVL.

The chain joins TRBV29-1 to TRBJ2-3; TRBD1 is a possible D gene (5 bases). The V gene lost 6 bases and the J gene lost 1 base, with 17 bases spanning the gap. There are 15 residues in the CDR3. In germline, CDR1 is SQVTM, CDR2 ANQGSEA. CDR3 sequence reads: CSVPKGQGRTDTQYF. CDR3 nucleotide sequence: TGCAGCGTACCAAAGGGGCAGGGCCGCACAGATACGCAGTATTTT.